This T cell receptor beta chain was documented in a study of OX40 agonist ivuxolimab in advanced cancers. The CDR3 extends over 15 amino acids. Germline V gene sequence: CDR1 SGHRS, CDR2 YFSETQ. The ends lost 2 bases at V and 0 bases at J; junction bases unmatched: 2. Here immunoSEQ multiplex PCR was the method, and the copy in TCRdb shows in-frame clones only, minus some. This table has about 64,000 clones, 80% to 85% appearing once. The gene calls are TRBV5-1 and TRBJ1-3; 7 bases agree with TRBD1. The sequence was collected from an adult with an advanced solid tumor such as melanoma, head and neck, liver or kidney cancer. The specimen comprised CD4+ or CD8+ T cells sorted from blood, sampled in a trial of the OX40 agonist ivuxolimab. CDR3 residues: CASSLGTVSGNTIYF. Here the CDR3 DNA reads TGCGCCAGCAGCTTAGGGACAGTCTCTGGAAACACCATATATTTT.